The 3 T cell receptor beta chains presented below share a single source sample, sequenced in a study of blood T cell repertoires in COVID-19. Using immunoSEQ multiplex PCR, the repertoire was profiled, and TCRdb retains in-frame clones only, with some absent. This table has over 65,000 clones, roughly 90% appearing once. The sequenced sample consisted of peripheral blood. The receptor set was obtained from a man aged 25 to 40 with acute or convalescent COVID-19.

This clone has only one observation. This rearrangement joins TRBV9 to TRBJ2-5; 7 bases are a match to TRBD1. This CDR3 region has 16 residues. With V trimmed by 2 bases and J by 4 bases, 11 bases remained unmatched. The germline V gene has CDR1 SGDLS and CDR2 YYNGEE. The DNA of the CDR3 is TGTGCCAGCAGCGTCCGACCCCTTAACAGGGGAGAGACCCAGTACTTC. Its translation: CASSVRPLNRGETQYF.

V gene TRBV28 combines with J gene TRBJ1-5; a weak D match, TRBD1 (5 bases). CDR3 size: 14 residues. V was trimmed by 9 bases and J by 1 base, leaving 13 bases between them. Germline values: CDR1 MDHEN, CDR2 SYDVKM. The CDR3 region has the DNA TGTGCCAGTCAGTTAAGACAGAGCAATCAGCCCCAGCATTTT. It yields the protein CASQLRQSNQPQHF.

This clone was seen only once. The V gene is TRBV6-6, the J gene TRBJ2-7, with 7 nucleotides matching TRBD2. Losses at the gene ends were 8 bases for V and 3 bases for J; bases not matched to a gene: 13. The CDR3 runs 15 residues. CDR1 is MNHNY, CDR2 SVGAGI, per germline (reference sequence). The CDR3 sequence is CASSYTAGVNYEQYF. In DNA, the CDR3 is TGTGCCAGCTCGTATACCGCGGGAGTAAACTACGAGCAGTACTTC.